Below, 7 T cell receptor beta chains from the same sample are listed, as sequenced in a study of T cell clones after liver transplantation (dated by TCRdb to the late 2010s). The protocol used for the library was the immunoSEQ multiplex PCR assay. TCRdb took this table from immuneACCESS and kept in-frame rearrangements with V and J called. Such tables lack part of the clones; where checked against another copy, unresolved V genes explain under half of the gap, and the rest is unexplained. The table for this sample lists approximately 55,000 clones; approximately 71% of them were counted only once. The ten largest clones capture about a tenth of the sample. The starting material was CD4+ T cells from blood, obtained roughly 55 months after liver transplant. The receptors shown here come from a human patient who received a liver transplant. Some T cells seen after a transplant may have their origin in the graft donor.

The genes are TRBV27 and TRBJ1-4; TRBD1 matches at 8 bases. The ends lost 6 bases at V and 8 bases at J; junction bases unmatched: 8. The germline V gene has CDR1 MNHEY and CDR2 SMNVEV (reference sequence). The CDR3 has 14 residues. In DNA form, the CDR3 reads TGTGCCAGCAGGCGACAGGGGAAGGACGAAAAACTGTTTTTT. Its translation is CASRRQGKDEKLFF.

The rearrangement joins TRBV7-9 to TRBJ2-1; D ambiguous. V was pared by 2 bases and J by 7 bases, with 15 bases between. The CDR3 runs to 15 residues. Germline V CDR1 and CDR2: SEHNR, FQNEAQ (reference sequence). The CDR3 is CASSLSSLLGNEQFF. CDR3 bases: TGTGCCAGCAGCTTAAGTTCCCTATTGGGTAATGAGCAGTTCTTC.

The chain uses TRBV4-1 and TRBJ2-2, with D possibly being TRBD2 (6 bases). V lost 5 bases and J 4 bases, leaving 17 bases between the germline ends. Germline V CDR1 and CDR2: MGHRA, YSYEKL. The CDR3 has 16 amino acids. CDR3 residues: CASSSRTGGGTGELFF. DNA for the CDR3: TGCGCCAGCAGCTCGCGGACCGGGGGAGGCACCGGGGAGCTGTTTTTT.

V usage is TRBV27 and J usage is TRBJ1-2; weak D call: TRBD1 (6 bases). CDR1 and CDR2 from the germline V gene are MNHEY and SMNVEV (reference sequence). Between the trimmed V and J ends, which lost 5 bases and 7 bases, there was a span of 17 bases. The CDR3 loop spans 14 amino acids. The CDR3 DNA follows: TGTGCCAGCAGTACCAGGGGATCCTATGGTGGCTACACCTTC. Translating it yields CASSTRGSYGGYTF.

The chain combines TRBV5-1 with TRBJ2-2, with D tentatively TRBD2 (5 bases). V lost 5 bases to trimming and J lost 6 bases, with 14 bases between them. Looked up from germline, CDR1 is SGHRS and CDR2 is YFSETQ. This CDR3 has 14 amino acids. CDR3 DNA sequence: TGCGCCAGCAGAGGTGGCGCGCGGGCCGGGGAGCTGTTTTTT. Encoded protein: CASRGGARAGELFF.

CDR3 sequence reads: CASSQLGQGATNEKLFF. CDR3 DNA sequence: TGTGCCAGCAGCCAACTAGGACAGGGCGCAACTAATGAAAAACTGTTTTTT. The chain uses TRBV4-2 and TRBJ1-4, with TRBD1 matching 8 bases. The CDR3 has 17 residues. Looked up from germline, CDR1 is LGHNA and CDR2 is YNFKEQ. The V gene end was trimmed by 2 bases and the J gene end by 0 bases; junction bases not matched to a gene: 5.

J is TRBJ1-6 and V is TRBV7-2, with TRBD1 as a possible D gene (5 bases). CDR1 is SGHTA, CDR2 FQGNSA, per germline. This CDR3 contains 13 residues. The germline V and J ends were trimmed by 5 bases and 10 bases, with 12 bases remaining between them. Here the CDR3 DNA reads TGTGCCAGCAGCACCTGGACAAACTCACCCCTCCACTTT. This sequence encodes CASSTWTNSPLHF.